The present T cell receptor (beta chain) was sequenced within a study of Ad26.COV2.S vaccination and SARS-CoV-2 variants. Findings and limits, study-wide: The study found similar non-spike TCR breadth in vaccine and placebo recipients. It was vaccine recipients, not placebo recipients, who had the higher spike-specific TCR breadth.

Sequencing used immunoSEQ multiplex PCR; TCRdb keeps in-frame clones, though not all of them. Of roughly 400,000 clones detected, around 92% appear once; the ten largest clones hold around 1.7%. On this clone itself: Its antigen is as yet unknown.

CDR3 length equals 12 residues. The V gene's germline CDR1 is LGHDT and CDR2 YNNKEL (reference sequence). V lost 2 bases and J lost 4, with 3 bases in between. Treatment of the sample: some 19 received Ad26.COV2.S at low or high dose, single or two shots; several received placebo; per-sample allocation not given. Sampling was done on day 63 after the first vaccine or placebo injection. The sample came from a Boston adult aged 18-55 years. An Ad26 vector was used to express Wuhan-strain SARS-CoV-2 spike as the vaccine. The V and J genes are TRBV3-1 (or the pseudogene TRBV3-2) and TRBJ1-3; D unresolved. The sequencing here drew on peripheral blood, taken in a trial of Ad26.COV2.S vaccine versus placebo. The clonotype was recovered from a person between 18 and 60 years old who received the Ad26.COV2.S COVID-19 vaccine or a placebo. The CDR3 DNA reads TGTGCCAGCAGCCAAAGGGGAAACACCATATATTTT. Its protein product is CASSQRGNTIYF.